This TCR beta chain was identified during a study of spatial heterogeneity in lung cancer. Findings and limits, study-wide: Tumor TCRs that were ubiquitous and expanded showed up in blood more at resection than follow-up.

TCRdb analysed the 5' RACE reads with MiXCR anew, one entry per CDR3 protein. The sample carries 13,000 to 15,000 distinct CDR3 sequences, approximately 11% recorded once. With 5 bases clipped from V and 4 bases from J, the junction kept 8 bases outside the gene matches. Germline V lookup: CDR1 MNHNS, CDR2 SASEGT. CDR3 length: 14 amino acids. The time point: sample taken at primary tumor resection. No cell sorting; template was whole RNA from tumor, lung tissue or PBMC. The donor population consisted of approximately 79 patients with untreated, early-stage non-small cell lung cancer. Ten or more counts support this clonotype. Its antigen remains unidentified.

The clonotype originates from a female donor with early-stage non-small cell lung cancer. The sequencing here drew on PBMCs, taken at surgery. The chain carries TRBV6-1 and TRBJ2-7; 7 positions match TRBD2. The CDR3 loop reads CASSNERGAYEQYF. DNA of the CDR3: TGTGCCAGCAGTAACGAGCGGGGAGCTTACGAGCAGTACTTC.